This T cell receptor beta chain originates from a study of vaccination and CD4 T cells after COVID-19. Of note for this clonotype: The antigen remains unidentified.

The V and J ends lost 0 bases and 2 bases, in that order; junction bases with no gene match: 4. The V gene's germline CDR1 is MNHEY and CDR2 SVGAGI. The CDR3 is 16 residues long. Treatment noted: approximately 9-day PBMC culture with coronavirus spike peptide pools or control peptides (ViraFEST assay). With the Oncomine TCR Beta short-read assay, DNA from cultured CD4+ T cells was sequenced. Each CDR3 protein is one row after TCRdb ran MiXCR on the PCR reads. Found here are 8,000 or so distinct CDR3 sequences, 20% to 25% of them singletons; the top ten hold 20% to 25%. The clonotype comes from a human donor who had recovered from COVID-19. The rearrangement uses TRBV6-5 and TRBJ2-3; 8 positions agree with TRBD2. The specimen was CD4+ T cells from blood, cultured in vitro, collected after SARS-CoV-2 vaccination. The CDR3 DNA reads TGTGCCAGCAGTTACTCCGGTAGCGGGGACACAGATACGCAGTATTTT. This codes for CASSYSGSGDTDTQYF.